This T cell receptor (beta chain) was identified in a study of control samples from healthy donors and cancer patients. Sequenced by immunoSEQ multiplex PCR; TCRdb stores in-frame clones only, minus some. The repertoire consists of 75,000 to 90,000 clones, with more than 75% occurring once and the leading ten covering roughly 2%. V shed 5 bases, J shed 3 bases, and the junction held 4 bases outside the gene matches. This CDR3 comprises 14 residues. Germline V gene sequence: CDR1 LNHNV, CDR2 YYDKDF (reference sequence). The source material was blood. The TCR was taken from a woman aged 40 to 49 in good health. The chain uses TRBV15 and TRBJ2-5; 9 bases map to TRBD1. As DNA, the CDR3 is TGTGCCACCAGCCTCCGGACAGGGGAAGAGACCCAGTACTTC. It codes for CATSLRTGEETQYF.